Sequencing of this T cell receptor (beta chain) was carried out in a study of tumor-infiltrating lymphocytes in primary liver carcinoma. Study context: Patients were both men and women, whose ages ran from 30 to 69 years. Maximum tumor diameters ranged from roughly 4.2 to 10 cm, stage T1-T3 N0M0.

The authors took blood RNA from unsorted whole blood and also extracted germline DNA. Using a constant-region primer together with ProtoScript II reverse transcriptase, TCR beta cDNA was made from around 0.55 ug of total RNA. It was through three nested multiplex PCR rounds of slightly modified ARM-PCR that TCR beta libraries arose. A C-beta reverse primer was combined with TRBV1-TRBV30 forward primers in the first two PCR rounds, and each round had 10 cycles. TCRdb redid the calling of the multiplex PCR reads with MiXCR, one entry per CDR3 protein. The sample has some 320,000 distinct CDR3 sequences; 65% are singletons. From germline, CDR1 is SGHRS and CDR2 YFSETQ. CDR3 length: 13 residues. Trimming cost V 5 bases and J 2 bases, with 10 bases left between them. The study, taken as a whole, reports: Because the samples were bulk unsorted, the study did not compare CD4+ and CD8+ repertoires. Compared with blood, tumor repertoires held significantly more in their top 250 clones.

This clonotype was recorded a few times. Its antigen is not known. The receptor was isolated from a man aged 35 to 55 with primary liver carcinoma and hepatitis B virus infection. The gene calls are TRBV5-1 and TRBJ1-1; a weak D match, TRBD1 (6 bases). Sequencing was carried out using peripheral blood. The CDR3 is CASRDRTNTEAFF. Written as DNA, the CDR3 is TGCGCCAGCAGAGACAGGACCAACACTGAAGCTTTCTTT.